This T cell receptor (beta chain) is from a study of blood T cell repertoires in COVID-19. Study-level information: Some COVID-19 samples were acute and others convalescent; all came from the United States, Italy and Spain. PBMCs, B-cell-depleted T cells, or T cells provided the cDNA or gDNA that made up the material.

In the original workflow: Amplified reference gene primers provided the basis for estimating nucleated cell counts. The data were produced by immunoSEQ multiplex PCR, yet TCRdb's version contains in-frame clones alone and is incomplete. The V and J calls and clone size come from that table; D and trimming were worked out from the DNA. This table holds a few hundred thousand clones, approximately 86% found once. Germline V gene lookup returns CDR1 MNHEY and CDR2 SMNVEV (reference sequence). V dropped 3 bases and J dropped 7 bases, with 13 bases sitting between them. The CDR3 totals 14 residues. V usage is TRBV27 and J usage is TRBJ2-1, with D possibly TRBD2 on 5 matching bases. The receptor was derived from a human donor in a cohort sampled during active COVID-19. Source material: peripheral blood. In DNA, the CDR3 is TGTGCCAGCAGTTTCGACCTAGCTGTGAATGAGCAGTTCTTC. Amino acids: CASSFDLAVNEQFF.